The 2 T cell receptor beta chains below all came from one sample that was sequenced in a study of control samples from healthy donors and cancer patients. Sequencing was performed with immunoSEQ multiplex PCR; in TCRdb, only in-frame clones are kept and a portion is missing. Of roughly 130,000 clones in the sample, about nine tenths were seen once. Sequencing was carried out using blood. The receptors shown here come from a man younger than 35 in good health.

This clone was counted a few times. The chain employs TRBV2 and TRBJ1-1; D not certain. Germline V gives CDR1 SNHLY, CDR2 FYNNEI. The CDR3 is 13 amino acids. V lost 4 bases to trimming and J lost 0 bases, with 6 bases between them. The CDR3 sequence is CASSGRLNTEAFF. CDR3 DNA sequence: TGTGCCAGCAGTGGGCGGTTGAACACTGAAGCTTTCTTT.

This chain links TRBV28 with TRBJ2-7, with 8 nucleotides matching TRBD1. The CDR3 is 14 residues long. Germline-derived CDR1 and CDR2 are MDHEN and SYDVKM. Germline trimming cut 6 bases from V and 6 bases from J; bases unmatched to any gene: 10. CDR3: CASSILQGDGEQYF. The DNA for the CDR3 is TGTGCCAGCAGCATCCTACAGGGGGACGGCGAGCAGTACTTC.